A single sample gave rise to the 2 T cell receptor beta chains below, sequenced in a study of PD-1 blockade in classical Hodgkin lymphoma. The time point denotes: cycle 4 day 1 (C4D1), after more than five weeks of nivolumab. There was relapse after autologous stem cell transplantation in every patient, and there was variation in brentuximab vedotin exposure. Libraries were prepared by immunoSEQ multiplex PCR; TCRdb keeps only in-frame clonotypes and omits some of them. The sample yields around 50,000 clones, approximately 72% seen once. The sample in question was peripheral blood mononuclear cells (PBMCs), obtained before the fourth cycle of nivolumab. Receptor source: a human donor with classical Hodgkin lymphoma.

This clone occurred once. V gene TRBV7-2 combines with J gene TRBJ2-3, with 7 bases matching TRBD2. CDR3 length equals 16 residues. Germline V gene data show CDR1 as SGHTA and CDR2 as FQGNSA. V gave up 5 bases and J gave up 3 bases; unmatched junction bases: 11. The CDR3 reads CASSPQTGGLTDTQYF. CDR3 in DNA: TGTGCCAGCAGCCCACAAACGGGGGGTTTGACAGATACGCAGTATTTT. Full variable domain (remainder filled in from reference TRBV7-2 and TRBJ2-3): GAGVSQSPSNKVTEKGKDVELRCDPISGHTALYWYRQSLGQGLEFLIYFQGNSAPDKSGLPSDRFSAERTGGSVSTLTIQRTQQEDSAVYLCASSPQTGGLTDTQYFGPGTRLTVL.

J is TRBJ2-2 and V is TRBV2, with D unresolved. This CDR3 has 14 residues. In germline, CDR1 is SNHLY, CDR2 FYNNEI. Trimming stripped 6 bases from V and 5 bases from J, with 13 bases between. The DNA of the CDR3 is TGTGCCAGCAGCTATGTTGAGTTAACCGGGGAGCTGTTTTTT. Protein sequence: CASSYVELTGELFF.